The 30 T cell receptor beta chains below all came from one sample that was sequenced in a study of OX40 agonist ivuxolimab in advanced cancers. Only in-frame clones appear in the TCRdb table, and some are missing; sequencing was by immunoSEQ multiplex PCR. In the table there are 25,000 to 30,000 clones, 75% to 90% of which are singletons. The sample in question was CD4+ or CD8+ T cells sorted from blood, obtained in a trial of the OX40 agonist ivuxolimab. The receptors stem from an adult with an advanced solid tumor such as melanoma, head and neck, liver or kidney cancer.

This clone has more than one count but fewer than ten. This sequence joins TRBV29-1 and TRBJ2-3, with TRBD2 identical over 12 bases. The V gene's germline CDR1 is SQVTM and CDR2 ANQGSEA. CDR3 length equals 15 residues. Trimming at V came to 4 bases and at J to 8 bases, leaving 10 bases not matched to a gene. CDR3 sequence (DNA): TGCAGCGTTGCGGGGCTAGCGGGGGGGCCCGGTACGCAGTATTTT. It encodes CSVAGLAGGPGTQYF.

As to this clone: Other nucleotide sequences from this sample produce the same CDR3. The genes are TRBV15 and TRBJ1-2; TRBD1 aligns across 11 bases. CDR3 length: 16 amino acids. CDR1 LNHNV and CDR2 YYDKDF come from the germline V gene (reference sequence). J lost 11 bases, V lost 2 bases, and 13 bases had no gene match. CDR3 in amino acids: CATSRPEAGQGAHYTF. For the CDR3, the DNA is TGTGCCACCAGCAGACCGGAGGCCGGACAGGGGGCCCATTACACCTTC.

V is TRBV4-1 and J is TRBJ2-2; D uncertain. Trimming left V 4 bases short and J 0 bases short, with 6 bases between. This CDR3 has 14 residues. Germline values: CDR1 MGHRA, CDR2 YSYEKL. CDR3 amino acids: CASSPLANTGELFF. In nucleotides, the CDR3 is TGCGCCAGCAGCCCCCTAGCGAACACCGGGGAGCTGTTTTTT.

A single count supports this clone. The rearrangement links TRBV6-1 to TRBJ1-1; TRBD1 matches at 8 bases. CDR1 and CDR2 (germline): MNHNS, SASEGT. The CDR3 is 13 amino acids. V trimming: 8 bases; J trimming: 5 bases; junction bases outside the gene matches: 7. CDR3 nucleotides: TGTGCCAGCGTTGGACAGGGCTGGACTGAAGCTTTCTTT. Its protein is CASVGQGWTEAFF.

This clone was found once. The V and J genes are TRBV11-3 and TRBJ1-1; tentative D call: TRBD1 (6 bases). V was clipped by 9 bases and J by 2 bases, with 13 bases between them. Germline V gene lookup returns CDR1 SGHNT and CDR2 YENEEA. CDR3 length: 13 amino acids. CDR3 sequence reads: CASSGTPNTEAFF. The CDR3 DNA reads TGTGCCAGTTCCGGGACACCCAACACTGAAGCTTTCTTT. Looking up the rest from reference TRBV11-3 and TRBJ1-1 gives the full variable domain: EAGVVQSPRYKIIEKKQPVAFWCNPISGHNTLYWYLQNLGQGPELLIRYENEEAVDDSQLPKDRFSAERLKGVDSTLKIQPAELGDSAVYLCASSGTPNTEAFFGQGTRLTVV.

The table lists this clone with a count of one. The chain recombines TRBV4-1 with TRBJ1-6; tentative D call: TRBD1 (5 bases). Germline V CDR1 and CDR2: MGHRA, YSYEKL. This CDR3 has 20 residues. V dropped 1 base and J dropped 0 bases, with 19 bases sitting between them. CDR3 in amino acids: CASSQGTIWTSSSYNSPLHF. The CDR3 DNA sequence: TGCGCCAGCAGCCAAGGAACGATATGGACATCGAGCTCCTATAATTCACCCCTCCACTTT.

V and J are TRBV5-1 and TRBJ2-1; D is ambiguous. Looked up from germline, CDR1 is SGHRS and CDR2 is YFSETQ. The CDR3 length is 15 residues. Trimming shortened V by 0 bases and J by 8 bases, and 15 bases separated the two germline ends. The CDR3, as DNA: TGCGCCAGCAGCTTGGAGTTACAGCCGTCGGATGAGCAGTTCTTC. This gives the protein CASSLELQPSDEQFF.

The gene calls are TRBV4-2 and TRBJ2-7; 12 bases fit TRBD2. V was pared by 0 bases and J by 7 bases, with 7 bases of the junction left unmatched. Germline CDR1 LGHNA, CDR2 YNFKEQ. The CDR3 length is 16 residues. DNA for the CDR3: TGTGCCAGCAGCCAAGATTCGACTAGCGGGAGTTGGGAGCAGTACTTC. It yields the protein CASSQDSTSGSWEQYF.

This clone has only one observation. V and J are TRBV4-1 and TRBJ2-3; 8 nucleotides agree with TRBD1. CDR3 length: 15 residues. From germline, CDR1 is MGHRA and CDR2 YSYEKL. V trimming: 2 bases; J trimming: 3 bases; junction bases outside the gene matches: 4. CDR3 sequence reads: CASSQKDRETDTQYF. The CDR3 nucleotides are TGCGCCAGCAGCCAAAAGGACAGGGAGACAGATACGCAGTATTTT.

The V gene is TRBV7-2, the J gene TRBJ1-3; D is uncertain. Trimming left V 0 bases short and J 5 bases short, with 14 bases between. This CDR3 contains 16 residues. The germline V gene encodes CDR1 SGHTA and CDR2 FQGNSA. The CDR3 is CASSLAGRFQRNTIYF. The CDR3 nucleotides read TGTGCCAGCAGCTTAGCGGGAAGGTTCCAGCGAAACACCATATATTTT.

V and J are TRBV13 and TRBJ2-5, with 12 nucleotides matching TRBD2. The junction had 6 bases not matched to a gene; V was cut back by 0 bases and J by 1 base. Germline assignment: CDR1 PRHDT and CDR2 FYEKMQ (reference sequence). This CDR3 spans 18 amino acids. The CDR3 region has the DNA TGTGCCAGCAGCTTAGGGCTAGCGGGAGGGCCATTCCAAGAGACCCAGTACTTC. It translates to CASSLGLAGGPFQETQYF.

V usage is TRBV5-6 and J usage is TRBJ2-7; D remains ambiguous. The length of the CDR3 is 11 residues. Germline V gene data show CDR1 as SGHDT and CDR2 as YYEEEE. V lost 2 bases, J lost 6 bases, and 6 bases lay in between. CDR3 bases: TGTGCCAGCAGCTTAGGCCCCGAGCAGTACTTC. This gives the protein CASSLGPEQYF.

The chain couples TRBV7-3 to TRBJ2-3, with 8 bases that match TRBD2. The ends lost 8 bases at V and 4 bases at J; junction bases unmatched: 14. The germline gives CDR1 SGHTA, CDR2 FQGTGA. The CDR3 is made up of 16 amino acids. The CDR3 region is CASARIAGMMADTQYF. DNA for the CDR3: TGTGCCAGCGCTCGGATAGCGGGAATGATGGCAGATACGCAGTATTTT.

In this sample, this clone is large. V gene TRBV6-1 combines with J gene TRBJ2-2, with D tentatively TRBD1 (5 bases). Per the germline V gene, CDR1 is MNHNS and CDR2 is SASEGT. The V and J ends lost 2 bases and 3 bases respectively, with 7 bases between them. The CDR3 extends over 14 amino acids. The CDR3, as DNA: TGTGCCAGCAGTGAACCACAGGACACCGGGGAGCTGTTTTTT. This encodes CASSEPQDTGELFF.

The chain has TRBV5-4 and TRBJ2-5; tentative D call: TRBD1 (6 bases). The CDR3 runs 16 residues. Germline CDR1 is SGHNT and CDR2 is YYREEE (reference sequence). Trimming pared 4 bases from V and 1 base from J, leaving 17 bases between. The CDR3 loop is CASSLPWDTRQETQYF. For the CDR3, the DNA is TGTGCCAGCAGCCTCCCCTGGGACACGCGCCAAGAGACCCAGTACTTC.

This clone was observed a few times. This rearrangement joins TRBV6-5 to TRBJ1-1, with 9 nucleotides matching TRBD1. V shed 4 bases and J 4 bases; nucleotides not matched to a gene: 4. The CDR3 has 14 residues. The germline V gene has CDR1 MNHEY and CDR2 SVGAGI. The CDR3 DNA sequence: TGTGCCAGCAGTTCCCGGGACAGGGTCACTGAAGCTTTCTTT. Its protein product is CASSSRDRVTEAFF.

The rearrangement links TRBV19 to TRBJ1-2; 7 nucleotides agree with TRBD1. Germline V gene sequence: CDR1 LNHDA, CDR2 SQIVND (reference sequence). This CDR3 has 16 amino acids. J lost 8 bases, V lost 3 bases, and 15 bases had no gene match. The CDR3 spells CASSIVQGDLLGGYTF. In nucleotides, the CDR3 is TGTGCCAGTAGTATTGTGCAGGGGGATCTTCTGGGAGGCTACACCTTC.

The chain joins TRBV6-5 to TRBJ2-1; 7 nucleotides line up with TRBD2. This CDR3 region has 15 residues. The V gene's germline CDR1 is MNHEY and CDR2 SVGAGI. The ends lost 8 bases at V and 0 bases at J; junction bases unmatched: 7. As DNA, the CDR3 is TGTGCCAGCCGATTGGGCGGGAGCTCCTACAATGAGCAGTTCTTC. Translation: CASRLGGSSYNEQFF.

In DNA, the CDR3 is TGTGCCAGCAGCTCCCTTGGGGGGCAATGGGATGAGCAGTTCTTC. It encodes CASSSLGGQWDEQFF. The chain employs TRBV27 and TRBJ2-1; possibly TRBD1 or TRBD2 for D (6 bases each). CDR3 size: 15 residues. Trimming removed 6 bases at V and 8 bases at J, with 20 bases between. In germline, CDR1 is MNHEY, CDR2 SMNVEV (reference sequence).

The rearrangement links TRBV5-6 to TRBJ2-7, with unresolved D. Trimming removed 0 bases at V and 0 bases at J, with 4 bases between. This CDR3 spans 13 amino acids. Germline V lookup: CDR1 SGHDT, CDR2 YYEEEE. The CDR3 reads CASSLGNSYEQYF. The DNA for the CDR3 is TGTGCCAGCAGCTTGGGCAACTCCTACGAGCAGTACTTC.

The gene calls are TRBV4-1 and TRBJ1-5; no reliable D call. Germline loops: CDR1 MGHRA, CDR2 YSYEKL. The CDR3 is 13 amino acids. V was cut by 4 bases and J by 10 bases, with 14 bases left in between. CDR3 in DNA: TGCGCCAGCAGCCCCCCTTCCCGGGTTCCCCAGCATTTT. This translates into CASSPPSRVPQHF.

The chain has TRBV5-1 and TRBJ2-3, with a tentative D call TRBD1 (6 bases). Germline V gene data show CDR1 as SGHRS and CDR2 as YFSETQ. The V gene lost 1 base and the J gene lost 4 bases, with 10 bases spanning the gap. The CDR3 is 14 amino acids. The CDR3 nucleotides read TGCGCCAGCAGCTTGTACAGGGCGGCAGATACGCAGTATTTT. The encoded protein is CASSLYRAADTQYF.

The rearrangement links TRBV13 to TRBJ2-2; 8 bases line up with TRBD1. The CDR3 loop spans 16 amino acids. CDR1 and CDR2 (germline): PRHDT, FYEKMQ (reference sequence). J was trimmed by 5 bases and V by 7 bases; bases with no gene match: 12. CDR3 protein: CASTPPGTGGTGELFF. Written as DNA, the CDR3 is TGTGCCAGCACTCCACCCGGGACAGGAGGGACCGGGGAGCTGTTTTTT.

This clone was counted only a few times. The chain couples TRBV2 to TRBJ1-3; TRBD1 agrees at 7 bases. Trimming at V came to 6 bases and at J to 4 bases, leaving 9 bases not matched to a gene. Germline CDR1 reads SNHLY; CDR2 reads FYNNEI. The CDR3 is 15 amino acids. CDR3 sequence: CASRNRGGSGNTIYF. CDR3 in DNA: TGTGCCAGCAGAAACAGGGGAGGGAGCGGAAACACCATATATTTT.

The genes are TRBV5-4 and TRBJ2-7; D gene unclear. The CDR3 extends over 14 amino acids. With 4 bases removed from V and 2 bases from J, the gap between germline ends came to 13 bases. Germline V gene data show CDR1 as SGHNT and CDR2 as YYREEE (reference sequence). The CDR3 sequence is CASSVGAPPYEQYF. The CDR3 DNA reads TGTGCCAGCAGCGTGGGTGCACCTCCCTACGAGCAGTACTTC.

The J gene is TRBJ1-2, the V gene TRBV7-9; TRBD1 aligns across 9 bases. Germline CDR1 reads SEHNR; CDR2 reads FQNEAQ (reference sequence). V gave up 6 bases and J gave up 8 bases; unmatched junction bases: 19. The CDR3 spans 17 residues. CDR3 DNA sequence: TGTGCCAGCAGGCCGCCCCCACCGGGACAGGGTGCAGACGGCTACACCTTC. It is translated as CASRPPPPGQGADGYTF. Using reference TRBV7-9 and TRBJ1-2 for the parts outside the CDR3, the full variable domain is DTGVSQNPRHKITKRGQNVTFRCDPISEHNRLYWYRQTLGQGPEFLTYFQNEAQLEKSRLLSDRFSAERPKGSFSTLEIQRTEQGDSAMYLCASRPPPPGQGADGYTFGSGTRLTVV.

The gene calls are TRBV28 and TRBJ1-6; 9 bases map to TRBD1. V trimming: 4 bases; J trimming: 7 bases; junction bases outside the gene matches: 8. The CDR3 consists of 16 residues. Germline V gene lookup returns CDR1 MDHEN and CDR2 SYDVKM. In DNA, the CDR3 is TGTGCCAGCAGTTCGGGGACAGGGAGTTTCAATTCACCCCTCCACTTT. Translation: CASSSGTGSFNSPLHF.

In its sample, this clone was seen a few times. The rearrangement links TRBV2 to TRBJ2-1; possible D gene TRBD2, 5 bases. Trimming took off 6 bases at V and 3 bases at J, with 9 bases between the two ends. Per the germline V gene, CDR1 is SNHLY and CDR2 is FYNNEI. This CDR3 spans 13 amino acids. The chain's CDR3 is CASSGRDYNEQFF. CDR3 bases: TGTGCCAGCAGCGGCCGGGACTACAATGAGCAGTTCTTC.

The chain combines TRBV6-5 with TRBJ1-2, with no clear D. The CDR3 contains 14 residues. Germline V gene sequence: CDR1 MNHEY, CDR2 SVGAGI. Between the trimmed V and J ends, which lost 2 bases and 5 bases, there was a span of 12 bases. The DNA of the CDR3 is TGTGCCAGCAGTTACGGAGGACTCGGATATGGCTACACCTTC. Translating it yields CASSYGGLGYGYTF.

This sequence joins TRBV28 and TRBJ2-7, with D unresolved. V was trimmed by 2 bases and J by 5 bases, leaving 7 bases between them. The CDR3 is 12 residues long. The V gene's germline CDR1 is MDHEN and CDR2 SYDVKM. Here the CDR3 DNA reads TGTGCCAGCAGTTTAGGACGGAACGAGCAGTACTTC. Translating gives CASSLGRNEQYF.